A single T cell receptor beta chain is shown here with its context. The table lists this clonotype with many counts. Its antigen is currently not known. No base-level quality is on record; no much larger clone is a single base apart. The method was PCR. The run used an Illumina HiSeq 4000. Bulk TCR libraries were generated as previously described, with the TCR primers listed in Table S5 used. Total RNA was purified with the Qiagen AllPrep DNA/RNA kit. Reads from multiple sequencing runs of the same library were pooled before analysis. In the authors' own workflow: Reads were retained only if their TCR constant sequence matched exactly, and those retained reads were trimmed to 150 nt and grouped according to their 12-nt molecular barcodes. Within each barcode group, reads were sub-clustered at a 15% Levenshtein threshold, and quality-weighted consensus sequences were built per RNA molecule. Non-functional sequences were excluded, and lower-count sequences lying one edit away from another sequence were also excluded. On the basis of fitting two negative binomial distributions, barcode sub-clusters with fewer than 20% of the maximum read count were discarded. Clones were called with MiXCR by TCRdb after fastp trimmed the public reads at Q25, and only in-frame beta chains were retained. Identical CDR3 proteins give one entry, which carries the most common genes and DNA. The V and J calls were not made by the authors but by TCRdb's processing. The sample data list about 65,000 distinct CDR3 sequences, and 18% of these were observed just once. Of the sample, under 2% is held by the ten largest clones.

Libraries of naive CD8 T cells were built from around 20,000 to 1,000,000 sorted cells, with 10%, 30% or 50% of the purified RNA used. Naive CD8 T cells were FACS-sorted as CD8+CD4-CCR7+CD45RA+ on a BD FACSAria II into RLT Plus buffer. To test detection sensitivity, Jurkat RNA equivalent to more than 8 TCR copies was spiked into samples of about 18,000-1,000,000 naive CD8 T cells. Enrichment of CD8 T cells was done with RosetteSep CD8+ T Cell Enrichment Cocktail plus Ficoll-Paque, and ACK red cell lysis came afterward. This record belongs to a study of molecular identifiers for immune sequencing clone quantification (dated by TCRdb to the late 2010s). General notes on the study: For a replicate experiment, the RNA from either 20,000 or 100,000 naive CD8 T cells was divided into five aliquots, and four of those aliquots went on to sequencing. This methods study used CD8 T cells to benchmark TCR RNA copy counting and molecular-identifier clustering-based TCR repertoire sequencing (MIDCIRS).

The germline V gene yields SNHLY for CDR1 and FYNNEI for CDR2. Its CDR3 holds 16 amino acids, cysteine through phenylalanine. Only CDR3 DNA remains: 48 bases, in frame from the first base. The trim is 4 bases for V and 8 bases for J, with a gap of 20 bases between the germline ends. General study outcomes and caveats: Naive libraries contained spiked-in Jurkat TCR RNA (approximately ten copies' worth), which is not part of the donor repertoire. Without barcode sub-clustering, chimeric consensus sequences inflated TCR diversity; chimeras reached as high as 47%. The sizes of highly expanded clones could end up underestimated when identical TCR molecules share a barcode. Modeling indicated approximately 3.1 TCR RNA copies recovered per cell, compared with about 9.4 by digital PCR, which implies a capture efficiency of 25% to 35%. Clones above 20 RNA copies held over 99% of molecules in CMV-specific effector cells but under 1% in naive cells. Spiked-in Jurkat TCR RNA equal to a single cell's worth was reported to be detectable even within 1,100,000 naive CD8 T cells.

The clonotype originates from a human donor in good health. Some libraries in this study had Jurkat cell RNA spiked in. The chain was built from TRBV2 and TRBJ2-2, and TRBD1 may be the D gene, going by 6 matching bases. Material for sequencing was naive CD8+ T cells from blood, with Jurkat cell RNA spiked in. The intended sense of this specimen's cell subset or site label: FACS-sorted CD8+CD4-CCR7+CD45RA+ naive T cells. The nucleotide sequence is TGTGCCAGCAGTGCACGGACAGCCTCCCATAGTGGGGAGCTGTTTTTT. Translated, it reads CASSARTASHSGELFF.